This entry describes one T cell receptor beta chain. Its antigen is undetermined. This entry is derived from a study of blood T cells in healthy people across ages. General study findings and limits: The study could not conclusively compare naive and antigen-experienced cells, given its unsorted PBMCs.

Primers used in a second PCR of roughly 6 to 11 cycles were a sample-barcoded 5' primer and a J-beta primer mix. TCRdb called the 5' RACE reads again in MiXCR, with one record for every CDR3 protein. The sample contains about 1.6 million distinct CDR3 sequences, 34% of which appear only once. CDR1 is MDHEN, CDR2 SYDVKM, per germline. The length of the CDR3 is 18 residues. The ends were cut back, 2 bases at V and 4 bases at J, with 22 bases in the middle. The rearrangement links TRBV28 to TRBJ2-3; D remains unclear. Sequenced: blood. This receptor was identified in a woman aged 25 to 39 in good health. This CDR3 is CASSLRFSDTRWADTQYF. For the CDR3, the DNA is TGTGCCAGCAGTTTACGCTTCTCTGACACGAGGTGGGCAGATACGCAGTATTTT.